Given below is one T cell receptor (beta chain) in context. The sample comes from a study of blood T cell repertoires in COVID-19. Across the study: COVID-19 samples, acute and convalescent, were from the United States, Italy and Spain. PBMCs, B-cell-depleted T cells, or T cells were the source of the cDNA or gDNA that made up the material.

In the original analysis: Researchers report that nucleated cell counts were estimated from reference gene primer amplification. This table comes from immunoSEQ multiplex PCR, and its TCRdb copy is limited to in-frame clones, with some not included. That table gives V, J and clone size, and the DNA gave D and trimming. Of about 210,000 clones listed, 65% to 90% are singletons. The V gene lost 0 bases and the J gene lost 0 bases, with 3 bases spanning the gap. The CDR3 has 13 residues. CDR1 is SQVTM, CDR2 ANQGSEA, per germline. This TCR was sampled from a man in his forties who had recovered from COVID-19. The sample comprised peripheral blood. The chain uses TRBV29-1 and TRBJ1-3, with D hard to call. The DNA for the CDR3 is TGCAGCGTTGAAGAGAGCTCTGGAAACACCATATATTTT. It specifies CSVEESSGNTIYF.